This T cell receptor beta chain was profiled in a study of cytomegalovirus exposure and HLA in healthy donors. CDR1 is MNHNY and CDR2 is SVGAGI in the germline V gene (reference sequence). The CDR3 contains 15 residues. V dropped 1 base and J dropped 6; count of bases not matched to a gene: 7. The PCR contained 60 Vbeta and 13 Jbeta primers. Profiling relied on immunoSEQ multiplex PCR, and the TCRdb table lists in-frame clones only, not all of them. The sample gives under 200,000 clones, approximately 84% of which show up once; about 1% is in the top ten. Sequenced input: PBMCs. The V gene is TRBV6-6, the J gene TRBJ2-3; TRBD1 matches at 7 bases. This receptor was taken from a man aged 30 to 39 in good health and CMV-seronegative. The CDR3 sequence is CASSYYETGADTQYF. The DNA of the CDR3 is TGTGCCAGCAGTTACTATGAAACAGGGGCCGATACGCAGTATTTT.